The rows below give T cell receptor beta chains drawn from one sample of a study of cytomegalovirus exposure and HLA in healthy donors. Assay used: immunoSEQ multiplex PCR; TCRdb lists only in-frame clones, some missing. The sample yields about 170,000 clones, 70% to 90% seen once. The material sequenced was PBMCs. The receptors stem from a young man in good health and CMV-seropositive. CDR3s include the opening cysteine and the closing phenylalanine or tryptophan. D genes are given only for firm matches. The size of a clone is reported for some rows only, either as once, few or many, or as a class for expanded clones.

abundance: NA; d_gene: TRBD2; v_gene: TRBV9; len: 19; j_gene: TRBJ2-1; CDR3nt: TGTGCCAGCAGCGTAGGAGGCAGTGGGACTAGAGCTATTCCGAATGAGCAGTTCTTC; CDR3aa: CASSVGGSGTRAIPNEQFF
abundance: few; d_gene: NA; v_gene: TRBV2; len: 15; j_gene: TRBJ2-7; CDR3nt: TGTGCCAGCAGTCAACAGGGTTTGGCCTCCTACGAGCAGTACTTC; CDR3aa: CASSQQGLASYEQYF
abundance: NA; d_gene: TRBD1; v_gene: TRBV19; len: 18; j_gene: TRBJ2-2; CDR3nt: TGTGCCAGTAGTATAGATCGGGGCAGGACAGGGGCGGGCAGGGAGCTGTTTTTT; CDR3aa: CASSIDRGRTGAGRELFF
abundance: NA; d_gene: TRBD1; v_gene: TRBV9; len: 18; j_gene: TRBJ2-7; CDR3nt: TGTGCCAGCAGCCCAGGGACAGGCAGCCTTTTCTCCTACTACGAGCAGTACTTC; CDR3aa: CASSPGTGSLFSYYEQYF
abundance: NA; d_gene: NA; v_gene: TRBV30; len: 15; j_gene: TRBJ2-5; CDR3nt: TGTGCCTGGAGCCGCTTCGAGCAGGGGAGTGAGACCCAGTACTTC; CDR3aa: CAWSRFEQGSETQYF
abundance: NA; d_gene: NA; v_gene: TRBV19; len: 16; j_gene: TRBJ2-1; CDR3nt: TGTGCCAGTAGTAGACTAGTTGATGGCCCCCACAATGAGCAGTTCTTC; CDR3aa: CASSRLVDGPHNEQFF
abundance: NA; d_gene: TRBD1; v_gene: TRBV29-1; len: 13; j_gene: TRBJ1-2; CDR3nt: TGCAGCGCCTCATCAGTGGACAGGCTCGGCTACACCTTC; CDR3aa: CSASSVDRLGYTF
abundance: NA; d_gene: NA; v_gene: TRBV9; len: 15; j_gene: TRBJ2-7; CDR3nt: TGTGCCAGCAGCGTGGAACAGGGAGCCGCCTACGAGCAGTACTTC; CDR3aa: CASSVEQGAAYEQYF
abundance: NA; d_gene: NA; v_gene: TRBV7-2; len: 14; j_gene: TRBJ2-2; CDR3nt: TGTGCCAGCGCCCAGATCCCAGCGTCCGGGGAGCTGTTTTTT; CDR3aa: CASAQIPASGELFF
abundance: NA; d_gene: TRBD2; v_gene: TRBV10-3; len: 16; j_gene: TRBJ2-7; CDR3nt: TGTGCCATCAGTGAGACGAAGCGGGAGTCCTCCTACGAGCAGTACTTC; CDR3aa: CAISETKRESSYEQYF
abundance: NA; d_gene: TRBD2; v_gene: TRBV7-2; len: 14; j_gene: TRBJ2-2; CDR3nt: TGTGCCAGCGGCGGCGGGAGATTTGGCGGGGAGCTGTTTTTT; CDR3aa: CASGGGRFGGELFF
abundance: NA; d_gene: TRBD2; v_gene: TRBV7-9; len: 19; j_gene: TRBJ2-3; CDR3nt: TGTGCCAGCAGCTTAGCGGAAGGGACTAGCGGGAGTAGCACAGATACGCAGTATTTT; CDR3aa: CASSLAEGTSGSSTDTQYF
abundance: NA; d_gene: NA; v_gene: TRBV28; len: 17; j_gene: TRBJ1-4; CDR3nt: TGTGCCAGCAGCTGGGGTCCTCACACGGGATATAATGAAAAACTGTTTTTT; CDR3aa: CASSWGPHTGYNEKLFF
abundance: NA; d_gene: NA; v_gene: TRBV19; len: 16; j_gene: TRBJ2-5; CDR3nt: TGTGCCAGTAGTACCTCCCCGGGACTGGAGGAAGAGACCCAGTACTTC; CDR3aa: CASSTSPGLEEETQYF
abundance: NA; d_gene: TRBD1; v_gene: TRBV14; len: 17; j_gene: TRBJ2-6; CDR3nt: TGTGCCAGCAGCGCCGGACAGGGGAGGTCTGGGGCCAACGTCCTGACTTTC; CDR3aa: CASSAGQGRSGANVLTF
abundance: NA; d_gene: TRBD2; v_gene: TRBV7-6; len: 16; j_gene: TRBJ2-3; CDR3nt: TGTGCCAGCAGCCGGATGGGACTATCTAGCACAGATACGCAGTATTTT; CDR3aa: CASSRMGLSSTDTQYF
abundance: NA; d_gene: NA; v_gene: TRBV18; len: 16; j_gene: TRBJ1-5; CDR3nt: TGTGCCAGCTCCCTGACAGGCGGGGGCAACAATCAGCCCCAGCATTTT; CDR3aa: CASSLTGGGNNQPQHF
abundance: NA; d_gene: NA; v_gene: TRBV28; len: 13; j_gene: TRBJ1-2; CDR3nt: TGTGCCAGCAGTCCGCAGGGGCCCTATGGCTACACCTTC; CDR3aa: CASSPQGPYGYTF
abundance: NA; d_gene: NA; v_gene: TRBV20-1; len: 11; j_gene: TRBJ2-3; CDR3nt: TGCAGTGCTAGACTCAGGGATACGCGGTATTTT; CDR3aa: CSARLRDTRYF
abundance: NA; d_gene: NA; v_gene: TRBV7-8; len: 16; j_gene: TRBJ2-5; CDR3nt: TGTGCCAGCAGCCGCATAGGTCTAGCCCCTGGGGAGACCCAGTACTTC; CDR3aa: CASSRIGLAPGETQYF
abundance: NA; d_gene: TRBD2; v_gene: TRBV18; len: 16; j_gene: TRBJ2-1; CDR3nt: TGTGCCAGCTCACCATCTAGCGGGAGCTCCTACAATGAGCAGTTCTTC; CDR3aa: CASSPSSGSSYNEQFF
abundance: NA; d_gene: NA; v_gene: TRBV6-1; len: 15; j_gene: TRBJ2-6; CDR3nt: TGTGCCAGCAGTGGTACAGCCTCTGGGGCCAACGTCCTGACTTTC; CDR3aa: CASSGTASGANVLTF
abundance: NA; d_gene: TRBD2; v_gene: TRBV7-9; len: 15; j_gene: TRBJ2-3; CDR3nt: TGTGCCAGCAGTTTGACTAGCGGGGGAACAGATACGCAGTATTTT; CDR3aa: CASSLTSGGTDTQYF
abundance: few; d_gene: NA; v_gene: TRBV4-3; len: 15; j_gene: TRBJ1-1; CDR3nt: TGCGCCAGCAGCCATTCATCAGGCATGAACACTGAAGCTTTCTTT; CDR3aa: CASSHSSGMNTEAFF
abundance: NA; d_gene: NA; v_gene: TRBV10-3; len: 12; j_gene: TRBJ2-1; CDR3nt: TGTGCCATCAGTCGGGAGTCCCATGAGCAGTTCTTC; CDR3aa: CAISRESHEQFF
abundance: NA; d_gene: TRBD1; v_gene: TRBV18; len: 14; j_gene: TRBJ1-4; CDR3nt: TGTGCCAGCTCTCAACAGGGGGTGTCTGAAAAACTGTTTTTT; CDR3aa: CASSQQGVSEKLFF
abundance: NA; d_gene: NA; v_gene: TRBV14; len: 14; j_gene: TRBJ2-5; CDR3nt: TGTGCCAGCAGCCAAGATCGGGAAGTAGAGACCCAGTACTTC; CDR3aa: CASSQDREVETQYF
abundance: NA; d_gene: NA; v_gene: TRBV5-1; len: 15; j_gene: TRBJ2-7; CDR3nt: TGCGCCAGCAGTATCCGGAACTCAGGCTTCTACGAGCAGTACTTC; CDR3aa: CASSIRNSGFYEQYF
abundance: NA; d_gene: TRBD1; v_gene: TRBV7-9; len: 15; j_gene: TRBJ1-2; CDR3nt: TGTGCCAGCAGCTTAGCGGACAGGGCGGGACATGGCTACACCTTC; CDR3aa: CASSLADRAGHGYTF
abundance: NA; d_gene: TRBD1; v_gene: TRBV13; len: 15; j_gene: TRBJ1-6; CDR3nt: TGTGCCAGCAGCTTAGGGACAGGGGATAATTCACCCCTCCACTTT; CDR3aa: CASSLGTGDNSPLHF
abundance: NA; d_gene: TRBD1; v_gene: TRBV7-2; len: 15; j_gene: TRBJ1-5; CDR3nt: TGTGCCAGCAGCTTAGGCAGGGGGTACAATCAGCCCCAGCATTTT; CDR3aa: CASSLGRGYNQPQHF
abundance: NA; d_gene: TRBD2; v_gene: TRBV4-3; len: 16; j_gene: TRBJ2-1; CDR3nt: TGCGCCAGCAGCCCCTCCGGAGGGGAGGGCTCCAATGAGCAGTTCTTC; CDR3aa: CASSPSGGEGSNEQFF
abundance: NA; d_gene: TRBD1; v_gene: TRBV7-9; len: 14; j_gene: TRBJ2-5; CDR3nt: TGTGCCAGCAGCCAGACAGGGGCGGGCGAGACCCAGTACTTC; CDR3aa: CASSQTGAGETQYF
abundance: NA; d_gene: NA; v_gene: TRBV27; len: 15; j_gene: TRBJ2-5; CDR3nt: TGTGCCAGCACCCCTACGGCGGGATCCAAGGAGACCCAGTACTTC; CDR3aa: CASTPTAGSKETQYF
abundance: NA; d_gene: NA; v_gene: TRBV9; len: 15; j_gene: TRBJ1-1; CDR3nt: TGTGCCAGCAGCCCCCAGATACAGGGACGGACTGAAGCTTTCTTT; CDR3aa: CASSPQIQGRTEAFF
abundance: NA; d_gene: TRBD2; v_gene: TRBV19; len: 15; j_gene: TRBJ2-3; CDR3nt: TGTGCCAGTAGCCCCAGCGGGAGAACGAGAGATACGCAGTATTTT; CDR3aa: CASSPSGRTRDTQYF